The rows below give T cell receptor beta chains drawn from one sample of a study of T cells in Graves' hyperthyroidism and ophthalmopathy. TCRdb recomputed calls from the multiplex PCR reads with MiXCR, one row per CDR3 protein. This table has 600,000 or so distinct CDR3 sequences, 16% appearing once. Sequenced: blood. Receptors were obtained from a woman aged 25 to 39 with Graves' hyperthyroidism. The CDR3 runs from the conserved cysteine through the conserved F or W. The D gene is left open where the match is weak. For some rows the clone size is stated as once, few or many, or as a class when expanded; others skip it.

NA TRBJ2-7 TRBV5-1 many TGCGCCAGCAGCGGCAGGGTTATGCCCTACGAGCAGTACTTC CASSGRVMPYEQYF
NA TRBJ1-1 TRBV18 few TGTGCCAGCTCACCAAACGGGTTGGGGGACACTGAAGCTTTCTTT CASSPNGLGDTEAFF
NA TRBJ2-1 TRBV12-3/TRBV12-4 many TGTGCCAGCAGTTTTAGCATCGTCCGGATCAATGAGCAGTTCTTC CASSFSIVRINEQFF
NA TRBJ1-1 TRBV10-2 few TGCGCCAGCAGTCATAAGCTCAGAGTGAACACTGAAGCTTTCTTT CASSHKLRVNTEAFF
NA TRBJ1-1 TRBV5-1 many TGCGCCAGCAGCTTGGCCGCACACTACACTGAAGCTTTCTTT CASSLAAHYTEAFF
TRBD2 TRBJ2-1 TRBV29-1 many TGCAGCGTTCTCGGGCTAGCGGGAGACCTATCCTACAATGAGCAGTTCTTC CSVLGLAGDLSYNEQFF
TRBD2 TRBJ2-1 TRBV28 many TGTGCCAGCAGTTTAGGGGTAGCGGGAAGGGATGAGCAGTTCTTC CASSLGVAGRDEQFF
TRBD2 TRBJ2-7 TRBV20-1 NA TGCAGTGCTAGAATTGGCGGGAGGCCCCCCTACGAGCAGTACTTC CSARIGGRPPYEQYF
NA TRBJ1-2 TRBV20-1 many TGCAGTGCCGTGGGGAATGGCTACACCTTC CSAVGNGYTF
NA TRBJ1-5 TRBV4-1 NA TGCGCCAGCAGCCAAGTAGGGGAGGGTCAGCCCCAGCATTTT CASSQVGEGQPQHF
NA TRBJ1-6 TRBV19 NA TGTGCCAGTAGCTATTCGAGGACCTCTAATTCACCCCTCCACTTT CASSYSRTSNSPLHF
TRBD1 TRBJ2-7 TRBV20-1 many TGCAGTGCTGGGACCGGGCGGACAGGTCGGGACGAGCAGTACTTC CSAGTGRTGRDEQYF
TRBD2 TRBJ2-7 TRBV12-3/TRBV12-4 many TGTGCCAGCAGTTTTTTTAGCGGGAGGGCCTACGAGCAGTACTTC CASSFFSGRAYEQYF
TRBD2 TRBJ2-5 TRBV7-2 NA TGTGCCAGCAGCTTAGGCGGGAGTGGGAAGACCCAGTACTTC CASSLGGSGKTQYF
TRBD2 TRBJ2-7 TRBV3-1 many TGTGCCAGCAACCACGGACTAGCGGGAGGGATTGACGAGCAGTACTTC CASNHGLAGGIDEQYF
TRBD1 TRBJ1-4 TRBV5-1 few TGCGCCAGCAGCTACGGACAGGGCTGGGAAAAACTGTTTTTT CASSYGQGWEKLFF
TRBD1 TRBJ1-4 TRBV6-5 NA TGTGCCAGCAGTTACGGGGACAGGGATAAACTGTTTTTT CASSYGDRDKLFF
TRBD2 TRBJ2-5 TRBV7-2 NA TGTGCCAGCAGCTTCGGTGCTAGCGGGAGACGAGAGACCCAGTACTTC CASSFGASGRRETQYF
TRBD2 TRBJ2-7 TRBV20-1 NA TGCAGTGCTAGAACTAGCGGGAACTACGAGCAGTACTTC CSARTSGNYEQYF
TRBD2 TRBJ2-5 TRBV9 NA TGTGCCAGCAGTACTAGCGACTATCAAGAGACCCAGTACTTC CASSTSDYQETQYF
NA TRBJ1-2 TRBV30 NA TGTGCCGGGACCGGGTTTTACTATGGCTACACCTTC CAGTGFYYGYTF
NA TRBJ2-3 TRBV5-1 many TGCGCCAGCAGCCCTACCGGGACTGGGTTCACAGATACGCAGTATTTT CASSPTGTGFTDTQYF
NA TRBJ1-2 TRBV30 many TGTGCCTGGAGTGTATCACAGTATGGCTACACCTTC CAWSVSQYGYTF
NA TRBJ1-1 TRBV30 many TGTGCCTGGAGTGGTGTCGTGGGGAACACTGAAGCTTTCTTT CAWSGVVGNTEAFF
TRBD1 TRBJ2-7 TRBV18 few TGTGCCAGCTCACCACCGGGACAGGCGGCCTACGAGCAGTACTTC CASSPPGQAAYEQYF
TRBD2 TRBJ2-2 TRBV11-2 many TGTGCCAGCAGCTTACTCCCTAGCGGGAGGGCGTCAGACACCGGGGAGCTGTTTTTT CASSLLPSGRASDTGELFF
NA TRBJ2-2 TRBV29-1 NA TGCAGCGTTGCGGAGGGTACGGTAACCGGGGAGCTGTTTTTT CSVAEGTVTGELFF
TRBD1 TRBJ2-1 TRBV9 NA TGTGCCAGCAGCGTAGGGGGACAGGGGTCCAATGAGCAGTTCTTC CASSVGGQGSNEQFF
NA TRBJ2-2 TRBV6-1 NA TGTGCCAGCAGTGAAGCCTATGATATCGGGGAGCTGTTTTTT CASSEAYDIGELFF
NA TRBJ2-5 TRBV6-1 NA TGTGCCAGCGACTTTGGGGGGGGGGAAAACAGGGGGAAGACCCAGTACTTC CASDFGGGENRGKTQYF
TRBD1 TRBJ1-5 TRBV19 NA TGTGCCAGTAGTGAAAGGCCCCCGGGACAGGGAGGGCAGCCCCAGCATTTT CASSERPPGQGGQPQHF
NA TRBJ1-1 TRBV12-3/TRBV12-4 many TGTGCCAGCAGTTTTGCAGAGGACACTGAAGCTTTCTTT CASSFAEDTEAFF
TRBD2 TRBJ2-2 TRBV6-2/TRBV6-3 few TGTGCCAGCAGTTTTAGCGGGCCCCCCGGGGAGCTGTTTTTT CASSFSGPPGELFF
NA TRBJ2-7 TRBV20-1 many TGCAGTGCTAGAGATCATGCTCTCGTCTCCTACGAGCAGTACTTC CSARDHALVSYEQYF
NA TRBJ2-7 TRBV13 many TGTGCCAGCACCGGCGGGACAACCTACGAGCAGTACTTC CASTGGTTYEQYF
NA TRBJ2-3 TRBV6-5 many TGTGCCAGCAGTTACTCCCTAGGGGGGGGCACAGATACGCAGTATTTT CASSYSLGGGTDTQYF
TRBD1 TRBJ1-2 TRBV7-9 many TGTGCCAGCAGCTTAGAGGCCCGTCGCAGGGGGCTTGATGGCTACACCTTC CASSLEARRRGLDGYTF
TRBD1 TRBJ1-1 TRBV2 many TGTGCCAGCAACGCAGACAGGGTGAACACTGAAGCTTTCTTT CASNADRVNTEAFF
NA TRBJ1-5 TRBV27 many TGTGCCAGCAGCCAGGGTGTAGGACAGCCCCAGCATTTT CASSQGVGQPQHF
NA TRBJ2-2 TRBV2 few TGTGCCAGCAGTCCGCTAGCGCCAGGGGAGCTGTTTTTT CASSPLAPGELFF
TRBD1 TRBJ2-7 TRBV6-1 once TGTGCCAGCAGTGAGCCACAGGGGGCAGCGGGACACGAGCAGTACTTC CASSEPQGAAGHEQYF
TRBD1 TRBJ2-7 TRBV18 NA TGTGCCAGCTCACCACCTTCACAGGGGAAAAACGAGCAGTACTTC CASSPPSQGKNEQYF
NA TRBJ1-1 TRBV20-1 many TGCAGTGCTAGAGATCGGAGGGCAGGAACCATGAACACTGAAGCTTTCTTT CSARDRRAGTMNTEAFF
NA TRBJ2-2 TRBV7-2 NA TGTGCCAGCAGCTTAAATCGAGTGCGGTCCAATCGGGCCGGGGAGCTGTTTTTT CASSLNRVRSNRAGELFF
NA TRBJ1-1 TRBV20-1 NA TGCAGTGCTAGGATCGGACAGTACACTGAAGCTTTCTTT CSARIGQYTEAFF
TRBD1 TRBJ1-1 TRBV28 NA TGTGCCAGCAGTACAAGACAGGGGAGAGGAGAAGCTTTCTTT CASSTRQGRGEAFF
NA TRBJ1-3 TRBV28 many TGTGCCAGCAGCACCTGGGACTTCATCTCTGGAAACACCATATATTTT CASSTWDFISGNTIYF
NA TRBJ2-1 TRBV2 many TGTGCCATCAGACTTGTTAATGAGCAGTTCTTC CAIRLVNEQFF
NA TRBJ1-1 TRBV6-5 many TGTGCCAGCAGTTACTCTGCGATGAACACTGAAGCTTTCTTT CASSYSAMNTEAFF
NA TRBJ1-6 TRBV2 few TGTGCCAGCCATGGGGGCAGCTATAATTCACCCCTCCACTTT CASHGGSYNSPLHF
NA TRBJ1-1 TRBV7-8 NA TGTGCCAGCAGCTTACTAGAACGGGCTGAAGCTTTCTTT CASSLLERAEAFF
NA TRBJ2-1 TRBV28 many TGTGCCAGCAGTCGGCGGACAGCCCTAGGGTGGCGCAATGAGCAGTTCTTC CASSRRTALGWRNEQFF
TRBD1 TRBJ1-5 TRBV20-1 many TGCAGTGCTAGGGGGACAGGGATCTATGTTGGTCAGCCCCAGCATTTT CSARGTGIYVGQPQHF
NA TRBJ1-5 TRBV28 NA TGTGCCAGCAGTTTTAGAGGGGGACAAAAGGAAAACAATCAGCCCCAGCATTTT CASSFRGGQKENNQPQHF
NA TRBJ1-2 TRBV15 NA TGTGCCACCAGCAGAACAGGGCGCGCGGACTATGGCTACACCTTC CATSRTGRADYGYTF
NA TRBJ1-5 TRBV20-1 NA TGCAGTGCTAGAAAACAGGGCGGACAGCAAGGCAATCAGCCCCAGCATTTT CSARKQGGQQGNQPQHF
NA TRBJ2-5 TRBV27 NA TGTGCCAGCAGCCCCCCTAACTCCCCCCAGTACTTC CASSPPNSPQYF
TRBD1 TRBJ1-1 TRBV27 many TGTGCCAGCAACCTGAGGGGGCCTTTTAAGGACACTGAAGCTTTCTTT CASNLRGPFKDTEAFF
NA TRBJ1-3 TRBV7-9 many TGTGCCAGCAGCTTAGCAGGGGTCGGAAACACCATATATTTT CASSLAGVGNTIYF